The clone carrying this T cell receptor (beta chain) was seen a few times. The antigen is not known. Using its own MiXCR run on the RT-PCR reads, TCRdb lists one record per CDR3 protein. The table includes hundreds of thousands of distinct CDR3 sequences, roughly 10% detected once. This CDR3 region has 17 residues. Germline CDR1 and CDR2: SQVTM and ANQGSEA. Germline trimming cut 4 bases from V and 4 bases from J; bases unmatched to any gene: 14. This sample is drawn from a study of response to subunit inactivated influenza vaccine. Findings and limits, study-wide: New T cells are recruited in small numbers by each seasonal influenza vaccination, according to the authors' suggestion.

The input for sequencing was PBMCs from blood, taken on the day of vaccination. This chain links TRBV29-1 with TRBJ2-2, with 8 bases that match TRBD2. This TCR derives from a man aged 45-65 years who received an inactivated influenza vaccine. CDR3 DNA: TGCAGCGTTGGGCCCGGGAGGGGATTCGTGGGCACCGGGGAGCTGTTTTTT. Amino acid sequence: CSVGPGRGFVGTGELFF.